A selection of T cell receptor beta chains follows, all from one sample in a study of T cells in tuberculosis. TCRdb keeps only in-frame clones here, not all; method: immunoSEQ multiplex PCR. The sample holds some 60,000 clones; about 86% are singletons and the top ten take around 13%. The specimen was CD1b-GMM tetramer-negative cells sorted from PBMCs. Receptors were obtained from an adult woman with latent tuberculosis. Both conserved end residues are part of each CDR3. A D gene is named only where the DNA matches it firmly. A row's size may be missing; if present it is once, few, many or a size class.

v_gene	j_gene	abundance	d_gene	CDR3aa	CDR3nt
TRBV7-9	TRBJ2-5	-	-	CASSASETQYF	TGTGCCAGCAGCGCAAGCGAGACCCAGTACTTC
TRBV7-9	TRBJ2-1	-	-	CASSSLGYNEQFF	TGTGCCAGCAGCTCCCTCGGTTACAATGAGCAGTTCTTC
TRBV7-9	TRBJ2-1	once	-	CASSLGSVPYNEQFF	TGTGCCAGCAGCTTGGGTAGCGTACCCTACAATGAGCAGTTCTTC
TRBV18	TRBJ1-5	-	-	CASSPRQDQPQHF	TGTGCCAGCTCACCGCGACAGGATCAGCCCCAGCATTTT
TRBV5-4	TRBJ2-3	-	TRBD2	CASSRRVVGRTDTQYF	TGTGCCAGCAGCCGCAGGGTTGTCGGGAGGACAGATACGCAGTATTTT
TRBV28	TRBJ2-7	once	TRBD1	CASSLRDRKTYEQYF	TGTGCCAGCAGTCTCCGGGACAGGAAAACCTACGAGCAGTACTTC
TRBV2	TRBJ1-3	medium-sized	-	CASSATGGNTIYF	TGTGCCAGCAGTGCCACAGGGGGAAACACCATATATTTT
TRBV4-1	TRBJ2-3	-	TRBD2	CASTGGSTDTQYF	TGCGCCAGCACGGGGGGTAGCACAGATACGCAGTATTTT
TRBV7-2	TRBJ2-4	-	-	CASTSASAKNIQYF	TGTGCCAGCACCTCAGCATCGGCCAAAAACATTCAGTACTTC
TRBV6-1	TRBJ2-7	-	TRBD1	CASSEDRDYEQYF	TGTGCCAGCAGTGAGGACAGGGACTACGAGCAGTACTTC
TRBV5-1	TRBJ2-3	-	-	CASSGSRITDTQYF	TGCGCCAGCAGCGGGAGCCGAATCACAGATACGCAGTATTTT
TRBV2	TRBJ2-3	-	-	CASSVRGTFGDTQYF	TGTGCCAGCAGTGTCCGAGGGACATTCGGAGATACGCAGTATTTT
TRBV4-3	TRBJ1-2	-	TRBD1	CASSQVPGQNYGYTF	TGCGCCAGCAGCCAAGTCCCGGGACAGAACTATGGCTACACCTTC
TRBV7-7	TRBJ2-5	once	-	CASSFSGQETQYF	TGTGCCAGCAGCTTCTCGGGCCAAGAGACCCAGTACTTC
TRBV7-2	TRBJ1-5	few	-	CASSPDNYRAGNQPQHF	TGTGCCAGCAGCCCCGACAACTACAGGGCTGGCAATCAGCCCCAGCATTTT
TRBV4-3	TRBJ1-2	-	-	CASSQPDRPNYGYTF	TGCGCCAGCAGCCAACCCGACAGACCGAACTATGGCTACACCTTC
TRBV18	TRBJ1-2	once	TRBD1	CVSSLGDRVNYGYTF	TGTGTCAGCTCACTTGGGGACAGGGTTAACTATGGCTACACCTTC
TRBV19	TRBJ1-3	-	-	CASTPRQSSGNTIYF	TGTGCCAGTACCCCCCGACAAAGCTCTGGAAACACCATATATTTT
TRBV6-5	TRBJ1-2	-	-	CASSYPGFYGYTF	TGTGCCAGCAGTTACCCGGGATTTTATGGCTACACCTTC
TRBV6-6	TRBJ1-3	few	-	CASSYSGRGSDTIYF	TGTGCCAGCAGTTACTCGGGCAGGGGATCAGACACCATATATTTT
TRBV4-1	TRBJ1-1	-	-	CASSQDRGPNTEAFF	TGCGCCAGCAGCCAAGACAGGGGCCCAAACACTGAAGCTTTCTTT
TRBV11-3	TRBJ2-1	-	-	CASSLYRYNEQFF	TGTGCCAGCAGCTTGTACAGGTACAATGAGCAGTTCTTC
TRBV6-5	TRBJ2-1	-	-	CASSTSGADEQFF	TGTGCCAGCAGTACCTCAGGGGCGGATGAGCAGTTCTTC
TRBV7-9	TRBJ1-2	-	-	CASSLARQGSGYTF	TGTGCCAGCAGCTTAGCGCGTCAGGGTTCGGGCTACACCTTC
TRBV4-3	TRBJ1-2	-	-	CASSLALASYGYTF	TGCGCCAGCAGCCTCGCACTAGCGTCCTATGGCTACACCTTC
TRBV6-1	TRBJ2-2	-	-	CASSGRTVDGELFF	TGTGCCAGCAGTGGTCGGACAGTAGACGGGGAGCTGTTTTTT
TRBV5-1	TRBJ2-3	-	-	CASSSTGTTDTQYF	TGCGCCAGCAGCTCCACAGGGACCACAGATACGCAGTATTTT
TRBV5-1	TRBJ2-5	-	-	CASSLEGVETQYF	TGCGCCAGCAGCTTGGAAGGGGTAGAGACCCAGTACTTC
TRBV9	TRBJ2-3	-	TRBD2	CASSAGTSGDTQYF	TGTGCCAGCAGCGCGGGGACTAGCGGAGATACGCAGTATTTT
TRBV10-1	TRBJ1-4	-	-	CASSESAEEGSGRDNEKLFF	TGCGCCAGCAGTGAGTCGGCGGAGGAGGGGTCTGGTAGGGATAATGAAAAACTGTTTTTT
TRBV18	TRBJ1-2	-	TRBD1	CASSPSGGAGYGYTF	TGTGCCAGCTCACCGTCAGGGGGCGCTGGGTATGGCTACACCTTC
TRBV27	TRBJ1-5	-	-	CASRGGGFGQPQHF	TGTGCCAGCAGGGGGGGAGGGTTCGGTCAGCCCCAGCATTTT
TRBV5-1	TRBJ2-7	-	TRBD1	CASSLEWDRADEQYF	TGCGCCAGCAGCTTGGAATGGGACAGGGCGGACGAGCAGTACTTC
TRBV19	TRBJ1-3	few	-	CASSRGASGNTIYF	TGTGCCAGTAGTCGGGGGGCCTCTGGAAACACCATATATTTT
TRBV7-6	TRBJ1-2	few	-	CASSLANYGYTF	TGTGCCAGCAGCTTGGCAAACTATGGCTACACCTTC
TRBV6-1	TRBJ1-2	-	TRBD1	CASSEASGGGGYTF	TGTGCCAGCAGTGAAGCTTCAGGGGGAGGTGGCTACACCTTC
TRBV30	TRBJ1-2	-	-	CAWSREAGRGRDGYTF	TGTGCCTGGAGTCGTGAGGCCGGTAGGGGAAGGGATGGCTACACCTTC
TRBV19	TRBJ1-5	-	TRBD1	CASRPRGQGNQPQHF	TGTGCCAGTAGACCCCGGGGACAGGGGAATCAGCCCCAGCATTTT
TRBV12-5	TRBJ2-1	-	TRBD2	CASGRSGIGYDEQFF	TGTGCTAGTGGCCGGAGCGGGATAGGTTATGATGAGCAGTTCTTC
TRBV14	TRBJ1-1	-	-	CASSQYTPGQGGTEAFF	TGTGCCAGCAGCCAATACACCCCGGGGCAGGGAGGCACTGAAGCTTTCTTT
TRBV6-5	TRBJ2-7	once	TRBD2	CASSYRGAYEQYF	TGTGCCAGCAGTTACCGGGGGGCCTACGAGCAGTACTTC
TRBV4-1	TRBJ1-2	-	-	CASSQENTNGYTF	TGTGCCAGCAGCCAAGAGAACACCAATGGCTACACCTTC
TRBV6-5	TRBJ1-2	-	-	CASRVTTGNYGYTF	TGTGCCAGCAGAGTTACAACAGGGAACTATGGCTACACCTTC
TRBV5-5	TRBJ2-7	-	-	CASSDTSSRATYEQYF	TGTGCCAGCAGCGACACTAGCTCCCGAGCCACCTACGAGCAGTACTTC
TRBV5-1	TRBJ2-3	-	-	CASSLGYYTDTQYF	TGCGCCAGCAGCTTGGGATACTACACAGATACGCAGTATTTT